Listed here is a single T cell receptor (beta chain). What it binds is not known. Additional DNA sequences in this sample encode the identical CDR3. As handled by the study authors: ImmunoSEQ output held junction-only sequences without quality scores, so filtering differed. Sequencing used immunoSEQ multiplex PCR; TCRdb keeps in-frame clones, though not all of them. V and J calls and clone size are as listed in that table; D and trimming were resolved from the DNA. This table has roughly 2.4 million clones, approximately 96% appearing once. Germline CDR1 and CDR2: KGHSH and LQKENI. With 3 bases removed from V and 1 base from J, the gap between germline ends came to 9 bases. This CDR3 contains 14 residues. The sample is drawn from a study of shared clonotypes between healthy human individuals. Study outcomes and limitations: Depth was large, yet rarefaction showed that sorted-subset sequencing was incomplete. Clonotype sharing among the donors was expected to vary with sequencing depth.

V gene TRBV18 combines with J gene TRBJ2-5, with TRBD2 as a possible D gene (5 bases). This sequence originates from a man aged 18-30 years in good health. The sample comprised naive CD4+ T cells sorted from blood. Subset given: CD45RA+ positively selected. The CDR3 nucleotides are TGTGCCAGCTCACCGTACCGGGGCCAAGAGACCCAGTACTTC. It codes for CASSPYRGQETQYF.